This T cell receptor (beta chain) was captured by sequencing in a study of T cell changes during pregnancy in multiple sclerosis. Data came from immunoSEQ multiplex PCR; TCRdb stores just in-frame clones and leaves some out. The sample holds roughly 50,000 clones, 80% to 95% seen once. V dropped 6 bases and J dropped 2; count of bases not matched to a gene: 5. This CDR3 spans 14 amino acids. Germline loops: CDR1 SEHNR, CDR2 FQNEAQ (reference sequence). V usage is TRBV7-9 and J usage is TRBJ2-7; 9 bases fit TRBD1. The clonotype comes from a female donor in good health, enrolled as a control in a pregnancy study. The starting material was peripheral blood, obtained after pregnancy. The CDR3 nucleotides are TGTGCCAGCAGTTTGGGGACAGGGCCCTACGAGCAGTACTTC. The encoded protein is CASSLGTGPYEQYF.